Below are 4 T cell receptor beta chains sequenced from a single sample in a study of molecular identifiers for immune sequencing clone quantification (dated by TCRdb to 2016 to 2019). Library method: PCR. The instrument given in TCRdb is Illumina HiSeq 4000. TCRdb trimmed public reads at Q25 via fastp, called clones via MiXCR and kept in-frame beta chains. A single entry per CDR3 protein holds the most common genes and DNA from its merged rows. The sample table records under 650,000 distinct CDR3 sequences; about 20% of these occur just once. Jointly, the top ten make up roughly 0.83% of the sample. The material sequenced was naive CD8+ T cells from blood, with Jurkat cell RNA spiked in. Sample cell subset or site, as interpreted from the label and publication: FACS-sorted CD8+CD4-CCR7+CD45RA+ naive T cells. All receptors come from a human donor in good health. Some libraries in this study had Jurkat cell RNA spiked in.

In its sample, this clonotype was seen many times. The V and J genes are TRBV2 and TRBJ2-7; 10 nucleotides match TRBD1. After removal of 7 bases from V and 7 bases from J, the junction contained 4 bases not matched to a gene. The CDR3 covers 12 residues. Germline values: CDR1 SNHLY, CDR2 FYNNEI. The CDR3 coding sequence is TGTGCCAGCAACCGGGGACAGGGGGAGCAGTACTTC. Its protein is CASNRGQGEQYF.

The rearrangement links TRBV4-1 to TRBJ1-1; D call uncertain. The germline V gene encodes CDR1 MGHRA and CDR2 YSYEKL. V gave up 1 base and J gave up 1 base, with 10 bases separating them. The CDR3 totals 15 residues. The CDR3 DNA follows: TGCGCCAGCAGCCAAGGGGCGAACTCGAACACTGAAGCTTTCTTT. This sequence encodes CASSQGANSNTEAFF.

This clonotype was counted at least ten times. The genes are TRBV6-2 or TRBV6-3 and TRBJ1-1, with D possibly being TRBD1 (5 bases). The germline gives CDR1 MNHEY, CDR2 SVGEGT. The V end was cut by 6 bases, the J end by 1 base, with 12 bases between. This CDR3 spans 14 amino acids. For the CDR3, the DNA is TGTGCCAGCAGCCCAGGGCACTGGAACACTGAAGCTTTCTTT. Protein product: CASSPGHWNTEAFF.

The CDR3 bases are TGTGCCAGCAGCTTCCCCAGACGAGAGGAGACCCAGTACTTC. It codes for CASSFPRREETQYF. The rearrangement uses TRBV7-9 and TRBJ2-5; D is unclear. The CDR3 contains 14 residues. V lost 3 bases, J lost 5 bases, and 13 bases lay in between. CDR1 and CDR2 from the germline V gene are SEHNR and FQNEAQ (reference sequence).